A selection of T cell receptor beta chains follows, all from one sample in a study of T-cell memory formation after mild COVID-19. Using its own MiXCR run on the 5' RACE reads, TCRdb lists one record per CDR3 protein. The sample has around 530,000 distinct CDR3 sequences, less than 25% seen once. The specimen sequenced was PBMCs or a T cell subset sorted from them (not recorded which). These TCRs come from an adult woman who had mild COVID-19 (a few samples of this study predate the infection). Cell type and time point are not known. Each CDR3 is given with its conserved first and last residue. Fields, in order: J gene, V gene, CDR3 protein.

j_call: TRBJ1-1
v_call: TRBV29-1
cdr3_aa: CSVEGDRTNTEAFF

j_call: TRBJ2-1
v_call: TRBV4-1
cdr3_aa: CASTGTGGYNEQFF

j_call: TRBJ2-5
v_call: TRBV4-1
cdr3_aa: CASSQVGLFQETQYF

j_call: TRBJ2-1
v_call: TRBV12-3/TRBV12-4
cdr3_aa: CASSFYYQGSYNEQFF

j_call: TRBJ1-2
v_call: TRBV6-5
cdr3_aa: CASRPTGGGGYGYTF

j_call: TRBJ2-3
v_call: TRBV30
cdr3_aa: CAWSVRERDTQYF

j_call: TRBJ2-3
v_call: TRBV7-9
cdr3_aa: CASSLPWTDTQYF

j_call: TRBJ2-5
v_call: TRBV5-1
cdr3_aa: CASSLKPDETQYF

j_call: TRBJ1-2
v_call: TRBV9
cdr3_aa: CASSAPGLGGYTF

j_call: TRBJ1-2
v_call: TRBV12-3/TRBV12-4
cdr3_aa: CASSLVQGIYNYGYTF

j_call: TRBJ1-1
v_call: TRBV4-3
cdr3_aa: CASSQVLQGLLNTEAFF

j_call: TRBJ1-1
v_call: TRBV3-1
cdr3_aa: CASSPTGGWVNTEAFF

j_call: TRBJ2-1
v_call: TRBV7-2
cdr3_aa: CASSLAVSYNEQFF

j_call: TRBJ2-2
v_call: TRBV5-1
cdr3_aa: CASSWTSAPTGELFF

j_call: TRBJ1-2
v_call: TRBV12-3/TRBV12-4
cdr3_aa: CASRSGGRNYGYTF

j_call: TRBJ1-3
v_call: TRBV7-9
cdr3_aa: CASSLAGAEGNTIYF

j_call: TRBJ2-2
v_call: TRBV7-3
cdr3_aa: CASSLRTSHTGELFF

j_call: TRBJ1-2
v_call: TRBV6-6
cdr3_aa: CASSFKPGQSYGYTF

j_call: TRBJ2-1
v_call: TRBV20-1
cdr3_aa: CSAPQVGGSYNEQFF

j_call: TRBJ1-3
v_call: TRBV2
cdr3_aa: CASSEEVARTVNTIYF

j_call: TRBJ2-7
v_call: TRBV4-1
cdr3_aa: CASSQYAETGRSYEQYF

j_call: TRBJ2-7
v_call: TRBV7-2
cdr3_aa: CASSLARYEQYF

j_call: TRBJ1-1
v_call: TRBV3-1
cdr3_aa: CASSARISTGRTEAFF

j_call: TRBJ2-7
v_call: TRBV3-1
cdr3_aa: CASMKQGDSSYEQYF

j_call: TRBJ1-1
v_call: TRBV29-1
cdr3_aa: CSVGAGIRTEAFF

j_call: TRBJ1-1
v_call: TRBV20-1
cdr3_aa: CSANTGSMNTEAFF

j_call: TRBJ1-2
v_call: TRBV11-2
cdr3_aa: CASSLVDRGVLGYGYTF

j_call: TRBJ2-1
v_call: TRBV29-1
cdr3_aa: CSVVVRPLSGDNEQFF

j_call: TRBJ1-2
v_call: TRBV7-6
cdr3_aa: CASSPHPGYVYTF

j_call: TRBJ1-3
v_call: TRBV9
cdr3_aa: CASSVGPRGGSSGNTIYF

j_call: TRBJ1-4
v_call: TRBV29-1
cdr3_aa: CSVADRGGTNEKLFF